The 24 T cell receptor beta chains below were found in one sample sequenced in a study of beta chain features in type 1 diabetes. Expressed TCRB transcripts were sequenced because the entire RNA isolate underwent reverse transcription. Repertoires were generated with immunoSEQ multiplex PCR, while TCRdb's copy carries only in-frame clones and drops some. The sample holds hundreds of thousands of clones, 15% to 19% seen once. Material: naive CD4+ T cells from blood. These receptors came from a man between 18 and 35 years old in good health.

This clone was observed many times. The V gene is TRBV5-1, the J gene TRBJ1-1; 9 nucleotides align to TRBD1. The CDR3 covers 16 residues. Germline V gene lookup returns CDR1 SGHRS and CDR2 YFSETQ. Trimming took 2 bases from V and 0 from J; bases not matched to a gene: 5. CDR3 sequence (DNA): TGCGCCAGCAGCTTCGGGACAGGGAGAATGAACACTGAAGCTTTCTTT. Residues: CASSFGTGRMNTEAFF.

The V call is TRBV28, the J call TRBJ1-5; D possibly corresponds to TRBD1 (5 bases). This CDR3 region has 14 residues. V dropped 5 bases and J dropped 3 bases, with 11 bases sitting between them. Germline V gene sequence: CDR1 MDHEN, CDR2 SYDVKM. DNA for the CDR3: TGTGCCAGCAGTCCGCGACAGCTCAATCAGCCCCAGCATTTT. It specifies CASSPRQLNQPQHF. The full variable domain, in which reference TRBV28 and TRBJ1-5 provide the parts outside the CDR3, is DVKVTQSSRYLVKRTGEKVFLECVQDMDHENMFWYRQDPGLGLRLIYFSYDVKMKEKGDIPEGYSVSREKKERFSLILESASTNQTSMYLCASSPRQLNQPQHFGDGTRLSIL.

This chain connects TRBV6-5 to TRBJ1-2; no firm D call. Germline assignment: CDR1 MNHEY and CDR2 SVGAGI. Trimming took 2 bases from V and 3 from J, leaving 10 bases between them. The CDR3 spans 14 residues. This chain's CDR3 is CASSYTRRHYGYTF. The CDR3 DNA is TGTGCCAGCAGTTACACACGTCGACACTATGGCTACACCTTC.

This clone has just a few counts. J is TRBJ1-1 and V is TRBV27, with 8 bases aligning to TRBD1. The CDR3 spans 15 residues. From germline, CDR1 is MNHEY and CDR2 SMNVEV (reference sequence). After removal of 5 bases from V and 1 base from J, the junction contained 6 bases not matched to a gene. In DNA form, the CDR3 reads TGTGCCAGCAGTCTGGACAGGGAAAAGAACACTGAAGCTTTCTTT. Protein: CASSLDREKNTEAFF.

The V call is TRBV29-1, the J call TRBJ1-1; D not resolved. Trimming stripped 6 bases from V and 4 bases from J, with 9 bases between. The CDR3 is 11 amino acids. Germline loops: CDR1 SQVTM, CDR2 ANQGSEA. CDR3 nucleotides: TGCAGCGTACGGGGATCCACTGAAGCTTTCTTT. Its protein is CSVRGSTEAFF.

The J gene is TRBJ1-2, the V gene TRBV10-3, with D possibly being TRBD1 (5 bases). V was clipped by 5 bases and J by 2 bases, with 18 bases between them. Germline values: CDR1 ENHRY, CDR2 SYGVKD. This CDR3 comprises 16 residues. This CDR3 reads CAISYRDGGGNYGYTF. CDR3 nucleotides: TGTGCCATCAGTTACCGGGACGGCGGAGGGAACTATGGCTACACCTTC.

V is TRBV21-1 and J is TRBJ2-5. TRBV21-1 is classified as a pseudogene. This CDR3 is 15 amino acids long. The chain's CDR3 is CASSSHFRGGETQYF. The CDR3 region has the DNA TGTGCCAGCAGCTCCCACTTCAGGGGAGGTGAGACCCAGTACTTC.

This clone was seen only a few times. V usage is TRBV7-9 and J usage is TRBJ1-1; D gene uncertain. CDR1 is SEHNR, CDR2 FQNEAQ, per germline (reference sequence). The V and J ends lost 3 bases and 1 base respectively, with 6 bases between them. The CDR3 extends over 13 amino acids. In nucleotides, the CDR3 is TGTGCCAGCAGCTTTGTGGGGAACACTGAAGCTTTCTTT. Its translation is CASSFVGNTEAFF.

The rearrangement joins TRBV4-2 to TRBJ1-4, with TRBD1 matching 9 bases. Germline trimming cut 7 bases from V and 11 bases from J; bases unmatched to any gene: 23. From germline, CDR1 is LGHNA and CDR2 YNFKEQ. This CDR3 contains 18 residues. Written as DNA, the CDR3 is TGTGCCAGCAAACCTCGGGACAGGGAAAAAATGAATTCGGCCAAACTGTTTTTT. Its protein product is CASKPRDREKMNSAKLFF.

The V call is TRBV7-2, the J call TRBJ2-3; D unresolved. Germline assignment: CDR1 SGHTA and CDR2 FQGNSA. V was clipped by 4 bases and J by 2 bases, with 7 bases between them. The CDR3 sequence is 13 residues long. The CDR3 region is CASSSPNTDTQYF. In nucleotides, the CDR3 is TGTGCCAGCAGCTCCCCGAACACAGATACGCAGTATTTT.

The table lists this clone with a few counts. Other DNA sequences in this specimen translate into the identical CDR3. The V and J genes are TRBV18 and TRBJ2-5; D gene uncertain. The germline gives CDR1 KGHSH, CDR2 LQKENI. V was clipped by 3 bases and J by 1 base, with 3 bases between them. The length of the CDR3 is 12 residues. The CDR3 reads CASSPIQETQYF. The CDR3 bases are TGTGCCAGCTCACCGATCCAAGAGACCCAGTACTTC.

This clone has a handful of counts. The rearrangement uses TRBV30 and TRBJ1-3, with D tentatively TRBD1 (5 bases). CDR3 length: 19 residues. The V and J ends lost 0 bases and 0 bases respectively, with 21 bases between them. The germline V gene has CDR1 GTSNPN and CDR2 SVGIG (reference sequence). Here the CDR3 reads CAWSVSRTSTASSGNTIYF. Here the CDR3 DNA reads TGTGCCTGGAGTGTGTCCAGAACCTCGACAGCGAGCTCTGGAAACACCATATATTTT.

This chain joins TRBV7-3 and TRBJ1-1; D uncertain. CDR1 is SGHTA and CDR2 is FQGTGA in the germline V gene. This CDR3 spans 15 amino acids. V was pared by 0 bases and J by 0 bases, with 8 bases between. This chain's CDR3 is CASSLTRQMNTEAFF. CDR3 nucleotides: TGTGCCAGCAGCTTAACGCGTCAAATGAACACTGAAGCTTTCTTT.

The CDR3 DNA reads as TGTGCCAGCAGTGACGGGCAGGGGATACGTGGCTACACCTTC. Protein sequence: CASSDGQGIRGYTF. The genes are TRBV6-4 and TRBJ1-2, with TRBD1 as a possible D gene (6 bases). CDR1 and CDR2 from the germline V gene are MRHNA and SNTAGT. The V and J ends lost 2 bases and 7 bases respectively, with 14 bases between them. This CDR3 region has 14 residues.

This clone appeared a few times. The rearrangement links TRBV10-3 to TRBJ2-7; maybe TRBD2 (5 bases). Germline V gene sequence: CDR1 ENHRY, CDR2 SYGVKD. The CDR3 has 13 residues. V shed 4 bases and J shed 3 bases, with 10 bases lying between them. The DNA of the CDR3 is TGTGCCATCAGTGGTATCGCGGGCTACGAGCAGTACTTC. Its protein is CAISGIAGYEQYF.

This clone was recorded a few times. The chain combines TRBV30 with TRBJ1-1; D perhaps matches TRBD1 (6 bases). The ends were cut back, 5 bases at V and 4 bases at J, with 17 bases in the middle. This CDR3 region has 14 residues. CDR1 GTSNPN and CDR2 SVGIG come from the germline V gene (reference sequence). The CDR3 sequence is CAWFRTAWGTEAFF. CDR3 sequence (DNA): TGTGCCTGGTTTCGGACAGCCTGGGGCACTGAAGCTTTCTTT.

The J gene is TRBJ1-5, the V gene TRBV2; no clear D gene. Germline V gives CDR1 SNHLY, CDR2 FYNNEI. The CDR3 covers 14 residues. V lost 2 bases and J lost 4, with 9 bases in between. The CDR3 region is CASSEQQINQPQHF. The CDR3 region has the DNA TGTGCCAGCAGTGAACAACAGATAAATCAGCCCCAGCATTTT.

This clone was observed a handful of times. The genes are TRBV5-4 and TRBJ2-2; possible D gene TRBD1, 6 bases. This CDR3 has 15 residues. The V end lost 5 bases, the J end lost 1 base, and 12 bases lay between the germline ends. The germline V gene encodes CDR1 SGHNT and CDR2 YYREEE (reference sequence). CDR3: CASSRQVMNTGELFF. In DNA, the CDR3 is TGTGCCAGCAGTCGACAGGTGATGAACACCGGGGAGCTGTTTTTT.

The CDR3 DNA reads TGTGCCAGCAGTTCCCTAGCGGGGACTTACAATGAGCAGTTCTTC. It encodes CASSSLAGTYNEQFF. V gene TRBV27 combines with J gene TRBJ2-1, with 9 nucleotides matching TRBD2. The CDR3 is 15 residues long. J was trimmed by 4 bases and V by 4 bases; bases with no gene match: 5. The V gene's germline CDR1 is MNHEY and CDR2 SMNVEV (reference sequence).

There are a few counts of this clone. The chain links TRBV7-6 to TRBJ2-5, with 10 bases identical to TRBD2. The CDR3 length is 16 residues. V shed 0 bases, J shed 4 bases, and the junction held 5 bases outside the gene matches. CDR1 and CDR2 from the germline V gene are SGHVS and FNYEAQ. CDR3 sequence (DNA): TGTGCCAGCAGCTTAGCGCTTAGCGGGAGGCGAGAGACCCAGTACTTC. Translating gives CASSLALSGRRETQYF.

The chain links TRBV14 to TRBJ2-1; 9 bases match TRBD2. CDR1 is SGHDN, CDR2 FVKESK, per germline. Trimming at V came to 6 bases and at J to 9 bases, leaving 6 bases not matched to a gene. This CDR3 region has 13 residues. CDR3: CASRLVAGAEQFF. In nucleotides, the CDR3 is TGTGCCAGCAGACTTGTAGCGGGAGCTGAGCAGTTCTTC.

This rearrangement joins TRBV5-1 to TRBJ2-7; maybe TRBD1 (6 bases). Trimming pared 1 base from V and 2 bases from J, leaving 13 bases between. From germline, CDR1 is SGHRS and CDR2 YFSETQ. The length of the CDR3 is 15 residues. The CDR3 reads CASSLQGTSPYEQYF. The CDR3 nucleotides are TGCGCCAGCAGCTTGCAAGGGACAAGCCCCTACGAGCAGTACTTC.

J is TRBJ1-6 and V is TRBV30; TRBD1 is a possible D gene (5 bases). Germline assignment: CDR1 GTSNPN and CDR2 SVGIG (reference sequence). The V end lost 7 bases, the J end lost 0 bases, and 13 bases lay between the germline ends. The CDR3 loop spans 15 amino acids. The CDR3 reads CALTDLSSYNSPLHF. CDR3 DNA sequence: TGTGCCTTGACAGATCTTAGCTCCTATAATTCACCCCTCCACTTT.

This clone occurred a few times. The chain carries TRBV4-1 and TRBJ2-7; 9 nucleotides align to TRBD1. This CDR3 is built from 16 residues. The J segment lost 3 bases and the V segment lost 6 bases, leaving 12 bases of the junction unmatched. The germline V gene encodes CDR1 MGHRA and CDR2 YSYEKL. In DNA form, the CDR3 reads TGCGCCAGCAGTCAAACGGGACAGGGCAGCGTCTACGAGCAGTACTTC. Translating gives CASSQTGQGSVYEQYF.